This T cell receptor beta chain stems from a study of blood T cell repertoires in COVID-19. Original data processing: By means of reference gene primer amplification, nucleated cell counts were estimated. The table came from immunoSEQ multiplex PCR; TCRdb's copy has only in-frame clones and leaves some out. That table supplies the V and J calls and clone size; D and trimming were determined from the DNA. The table has roughly 670,000 clones, more than 80% seen once. The V segment lost 4 bases and the J segment 2 bases; nucleotides outside the gene matches: 4. This CDR3 contains 13 residues. Germline lookup yields CDR1 SQVTM and CDR2 ANQGSEA.

Sequences were obtained from peripheral blood. This clonotype was obtained from a woman aged 18-35 years with acute or convalescent COVID-19. V and J are TRBV29-1 and TRBJ2-5, with 7 bases fitting TRBD1. The CDR3 protein is CSVGGRGQETQYF. CDR3 DNA: TGCAGCGTTGGGGGCAGGGGGCAAGAGACCCAGTACTTC. The variable domain in full, with the rest retrieved from reference TRBV29-1 and TRBJ2-5, is SAVISQKPSRDICQRGTSLTIQCQVDSQVTMMFWYRQQPGQSLTLIATANQGSEATYESGFVIDKFPISRPNLTFSTLTVSNMSPEDSSIYLCSVGGRGQETQYFGPGTRLLVL.